Below, 27 T cell receptor beta chains from the same sample are listed, as sequenced in a study of T-cell memory formation after mild COVID-19. MiXCR was run by TCRdb on the 5' RACE reads, yielding one entry per CDR3 protein. The repertoire holds about 410,000 distinct CDR3 sequences, with about 22% as singletons. The source material was PBMCs or a T cell subset sorted from them (not recorded which). All receptors derive from an adult woman who had mild COVID-19 (a few samples of this study predate the infection). Cell type and time point are not known.

The sample holds a few counts of this clonotype. V gene TRBV5-1 combines with J gene TRBJ2-6; D not resolved. There are 16 residues in the CDR3. Trimming pared 2 bases from V and 0 bases from J, leaving 9 bases between. Germline V lookup: CDR1 SGHRS, CDR2 YFSETQ. CDR3 nucleotide sequence: TGCGCCAGCAGCTTTAGCCCTCTCTCTGGGGCCAACGTCCTGACTTTC. This sequence encodes CASSFSPLSGANVLTF. Combining the CDR3 with reference TRBV5-1 and TRBJ2-6 gives the whole variable domain KAGVTQTPRYLIKTRGQQVTLSCSPISGHRSVSWYQQTPGQGLQFLFEYFSETQRNKGNFPGRFSGRQFSNSRSEMNVSTLELGDSALYLCASSFSPLSGANVLTFGAGSRLTVL.

The chain uses TRBV4-1 and TRBJ2-1; 7 nucleotides match TRBD2. The junction had 6 bases not matched to a gene; V was cut back by 4 bases and J by 3 bases. This CDR3 region has 15 residues. Germline CDR1 is MGHRA and CDR2 is YSYEKL. The CDR3 DNA reads TGCGCCAGCAGCCCGCTAGCGGAGGACTACAATGAGCAGTTCTTC. This sequence encodes CASSPLAEDYNEQFF.

Only a few counts were recorded for this clonotype. This chain connects TRBV7-9 to TRBJ1-2; D gene ambiguous. The ends were cut back, 4 bases at V and 3 bases at J, with 12 bases in the middle. Germline lookup yields CDR1 SEHNR and CDR2 FQNEAQ (reference sequence). The CDR3 is made up of 14 amino acids. The DNA for the CDR3 is TGTGCCAGCAGCTCCCGGGAAAGGGACTATGGCTACACCTTC. It is translated as CASSSRERDYGYTF. The complete variable domain, with remaining parts taken from reference TRBV7-9 and TRBJ1-2, reads DTGVSQNPRHKITKRGQNVTFRCDPISEHNRLYWYRQTLGQGPEFLTYFQNEAQLEKSRLLSDRFSAERPKGSFSTLEIQRTEQGDSAMYLCASSSRERDYGYTFGSGTRLTVV.

As DNA, the CDR3 is TGTGCCAGCAGGAACGCAGGGGAGCAGTTCTTC. It yields the protein CASRNAGEQFF. The rearrangement uses TRBV3-1 and TRBJ2-1; possibly TRBD1 for D (5 bases). The CDR3 is made up of 11 amino acids. Germline CDR1 is LGHDT and CDR2 is YNNKEL (reference sequence). With 6 bases removed from V and 10 bases from J, the gap between germline ends came to 10 bases.

The rearrangement joins TRBV29-1 to TRBJ2-2; D remains ambiguous. Per the germline V gene, CDR1 is SQVTM and CDR2 is ANQGSEA. Trimming shortened V by 4 bases and J by 3 bases, and 12 bases separated the two germline ends. There are 14 residues in the CDR3. CDR3 nucleotide sequence: TGCAGCGTTGTATGGGAATCTTACACCGGGGAGCTGTTTTTT. It encodes CSVVWESYTGELFF.

The rearrangement joins TRBV5-1 to TRBJ1-1; 7 bases are shared with TRBD1. V shed 2 bases and J 6 bases; nucleotides not matched to a gene: 10. There are 15 residues in the CDR3. Germline V gives CDR1 SGHRS, CDR2 YFSETQ. The CDR3 reads CASSFEVRGVAEAFF. DNA for the CDR3: TGCGCCAGCAGCTTTGAGGTCAGGGGGGTCGCTGAAGCTTTCTTT.

The rearrangement joins TRBV7-6 to TRBJ1-5, with D tentatively TRBD1 (6 bases). Germline V gene sequence: CDR1 SGHVS, CDR2 FNYEAQ. The CDR3 contains 15 residues. V was cut by 5 bases and J by 3 bases, with 14 bases left in between. CDR3 region: CASSPSGQSNQPQHF. Written as DNA, the CDR3 is TGTGCCAGCAGCCCTAGCGGACAGTCCAATCAGCCCCAGCATTTT.

V usage is TRBV9 and J usage is TRBJ2-4; 10 positions match TRBD2. Trimming cost V 0 bases and J 2 bases; bases outside gene matches: 5. Looked up from germline, CDR1 is SGDLS and CDR2 is YYNGEE. This CDR3 is built from 17 residues. CDR3 bases: TGTGCCAGCAGCGTAGGAGGACTAGCGGACTCCAAAAACATTCAGTACTTC. Translation gives CASSVGGLADSKNIQYF.

This CDR3 is CASSQGTPYGYTF. The CDR3 nucleotides read TGCGCCAGCAGCCAAGGAACACCGTATGGCTACACCTTC. V usage is TRBV4-3 and J usage is TRBJ1-2; D is unclear. The CDR3 sequence is 13 residues long. Per the germline V gene, CDR1 is LGHNA and CDR2 is YSLEER. Between the trimmed V and J ends, which lost 1 base and 5 bases, there was a span of 8 bases.

The V gene is TRBV6-1, the J gene TRBJ1-2; D is unresolved. Germline V gene lookup returns CDR1 MNHNS and CDR2 SASEGT. The CDR3 has 12 amino acids. Between the trimmed V and J ends, which lost 4 bases and 4 bases, there was a span of 7 bases. The chain's CDR3 is CASSGSSYGYTF. As DNA, the CDR3 is TGTGCCAGCAGTGGCTCCAGCTATGGCTACACCTTC.

V usage is TRBV12-3 or TRBV12-4 and J usage is TRBJ2-2; 8 positions agree with TRBD2. This CDR3 contains 14 residues. With 11 bases clipped from V and 4 bases from J, the junction kept 9 bases outside the gene matches. CDR3 coding DNA: TGTGCCGGAACACCGGGAGGGGGCACCGGGGAGCTGTTTTTT. Translation: CAGTPGGGTGELFF.

The sample holds many counts of this clonotype. The V and J genes are TRBV30 and TRBJ1-5; no clear D gene. The CDR3 runs to 13 residues. Germline lookup yields CDR1 GTSNPN and CDR2 SVGIG (reference sequence). Trimming took off 2 bases at V and 4 bases at J, with 9 bases between the two ends. The CDR3 nucleotides read TGTGCCTGGAGTAGGTTTGAGAATCAGCCCCAGCATTTT. This translates into CAWSRFENQPQHF.

The chain recombines TRBV7-2 with TRBJ2-5; maybe TRBD2 (5 bases). The CDR3 loop spans 17 amino acids. Germline V gene lookup returns CDR1 SGHTA and CDR2 FQGNSA. Trimming removed 1 base from V and 5 bases from J, with 20 bases in between. CDR3 protein: CASSLGVERLRGETQYF. The CDR3 DNA reads as TGTGCCAGCAGCTTAGGGGTGGAAAGACTAAGAGGGGAGACCCAGTACTTC.

The chain recombines TRBV12-3 or TRBV12-4 with TRBJ2-1; D is unresolved. The CDR3 covers 12 residues. Trimming stripped 2 bases from V and 10 bases from J, with 9 bases between. The CDR3: CASSLLGKEQFF. CDR3 nucleotides: TGTGCCAGCAGTTTACTGGGTAAGGAGCAGTTCTTC.

This clonotype was detected only a few times. The DNA of the CDR3 is TGTGCCAGCAGCTCCCCATTGACAGCTTCAGGCGATGGCTACACCTTC. It specifies CASSSPLTASGDGYTF. The J gene is TRBJ1-2, the V gene TRBV7-9; a weak D match, TRBD1 (5 bases). The germline gives CDR1 SEHNR, CDR2 FQNEAQ (reference sequence). The V end was cut by 4 bases, the J end by 6 bases, with 21 bases between. This CDR3 comprises 16 residues.

The chain employs TRBV6-5 and TRBJ2-5; 7 bases match TRBD1. Germline CDR1 and CDR2: MNHEY and SVGAGI. The CDR3 is made up of 14 amino acids. The J segment lost 5 bases and the V segment lost 0 bases, leaving 3 bases of the junction unmatched. The CDR3 coding sequence is TGTGCCAGCAGTTACTCGACAGGGTTGGAGACCCAGTACTTC. It is translated as CASSYSTGLETQYF.

The chain has TRBV20-1 and TRBJ1-1; D remains unclear. The CDR3 has 11 amino acids. Germline CDR1 DFQATT, CDR2 SNEGSKA (reference sequence). V gave up 6 bases and J gave up 0 bases, with 5 bases separating them. The CDR3 nucleotides read TGCAGTGCCGGTTTGAACACTGAAGCTTTCTTT. This sequence encodes CSAGLNTEAFF.

This clonotype was counted between two and nine times. The CDR3 DNA reads as TGCGCCAGCAGCTTGGCCGACAGGGAACACAGCACAGATACGCAGTATTTT. Protein: CASSLADREHSTDTQYF. The chain combines TRBV5-1 with TRBJ2-3; TRBD1 aligns across 7 bases. Trimming at V came to 0 bases and at J to 0 bases, leaving 7 bases not matched to a gene. The CDR3 has 17 residues. The germline V gene has CDR1 SGHRS and CDR2 YFSETQ. Drawing the rest from reference TRBV5-1 and TRBJ2-3, the complete variable domain is KAGVTQTPRYLIKTRGQQVTLSCSPISGHRSVSWYQQTPGQGLQFLFEYFSETQRNKGNFPGRFSGRQFSNSRSEMNVSTLELGDSALYLCASSLADREHSTDTQYFGPGTRLTVL.

This rearrangement joins TRBV20-1 to TRBJ2-3; 13 nucleotides agree with TRBD2. The CDR3 has 18 residues. Germline V gene data show CDR1 as DFQATT and CDR2 as SNEGSKA (reference sequence). With V trimmed by 5 bases and J by 0 bases, 11 bases remained unmatched. The CDR3 region is CSASTTSGGASSTDTQYF. In DNA form, the CDR3 reads TGCAGTGCTTCTACCACTAGCGGGGGGGCCTCTAGCACAGATACGCAGTATTTT.

The rearrangement links TRBV9 to TRBJ2-5, with a tentative D call TRBD2 (6 bases). Germline V gives CDR1 SGDLS, CDR2 YYNGEE. With 4 bases removed from V and 8 bases from J, the gap between germline ends came to 24 bases. This CDR3 region has 16 residues. The CDR3: CASSPRGGTVGDTQYF. Here the CDR3 DNA reads TGTGCCAGCAGCCCTAGAGGCGGGACGGTAGGAGATACCCAGTACTTC.

The J gene is TRBJ2-7, the V gene TRBV29-1, with D tentatively TRBD1 (6 bases). V lost 6 bases and J lost 0, with 15 bases in between. This CDR3 has 14 residues. Germline V gene lookup returns CDR1 SQVTM and CDR2 ANQGSEA. The CDR3 DNA is TGCAGCGTCATTGCGGACAGCCACTCCTACGAGCAGTACTTC. This codes for CSVIADSHSYEQYF.

Concerning this clonotype itself: With a far larger clone one base away, a read error is the likely cause. The gene calls are TRBV2 and TRBJ2-7; D not resolved. This CDR3 is built from 11 residues. Looked up from germline, CDR1 is SNHLY and CDR2 is FYNNEI. The CDR3 nucleotides are TGTGCCAGCAGTGCCTCCAACGAGCAGTACTTC. Its protein product is CASSASNEQYF.

This clonotype was detected ten times or more. CDR3 amino acids: CSVVVQGAGEKLFF. Written as DNA, the CDR3 is TGCAGCGTTGTCGTACAGGGGGCCGGTGAAAAACTGTTTTTT. J is TRBJ1-4 and V is TRBV29-1; 9 bases align to TRBD1. Germline V gene lookup returns CDR1 SQVTM and CDR2 ANQGSEA. V was pared by 4 bases and J by 7 bases, with 7 bases of the junction left unmatched. This CDR3 has 14 amino acids.

The chain has TRBV28 and TRBJ2-1, with TRBD2 identical over 7 bases. Germline V gives CDR1 MDHEN, CDR2 SYDVKM. V lost 1 base to trimming and J lost 0 bases; unmatched junction nucleotides: 12. The CDR3 runs 19 residues. CDR3 protein: CASSLSPSPTGGSYNEQFF. In DNA, the CDR3 is TGTGCCAGCAGTTTATCACCATCACCGACGGGGGGCTCCTACAATGAGCAGTTCTTC. Based on the CDR3 plus reference TRBV28 and TRBJ2-1, the full variable domain is DVKVTQSSRYLVKRTGEKVFLECVQDMDHENMFWYRQDPGLGLRLIYFSYDVKMKEKGDIPEGYSVSREKKERFSLILESASTNQTSMYLCASSLSPSPTGGSYNEQFFGPGTRLTVL.

This clonotype was seen a few times. The V gene is TRBV24-1, the J gene TRBJ2-7; 11 bases match TRBD1. V trimming: 9 bases; J trimming: 6 bases; junction bases outside the gene matches: 9. Per germline, CDR1 KGHDR and CDR2 SFDVKD. This CDR3 is built from 14 residues. The CDR3 nucleotides are TGTGCCACCGAGCCGGGACAGGGGGTCCGCGAGCAGTACTTC. The encoded protein is CATEPGQGVREQYF.

The V and J genes are TRBV15 and TRBJ1-5, with D unclear. The CDR3 extends over 13 amino acids. V was cut by 4 bases and J by 9 bases, with 13 bases left in between. Germline assignment: CDR1 LNHNV and CDR2 YYDKDF (reference sequence). The CDR3 protein is CATSTLYRGPQHF. The CDR3 bases are TGTGCCACCAGCACTCTCTACCGGGGGCCCCAGCATTTT.

This clonotype occurred a few times. The CDR3 coding sequence is TGTGCCAGCAGTGACCTGGGGGTAAGGGGTGAGAATGGCTACACCTTC. It encodes CASSDLGVRGENGYTF. The gene calls are TRBV25-1 and TRBJ1-2; D possibly corresponds to TRBD1 (5 bases). The V and J ends lost 3 bases and 6 bases respectively, with 20 bases between them. The CDR3 runs 16 residues. Germline assignment: CDR1 MGHDK and CDR2 SYGVNS.